A selection of T cell receptor beta chains follows, all from one sample in a study of shared clonotypes between healthy human individuals. TCRdb's copy holds only in-frame clones and misses some; the assay was immunoSEQ multiplex PCR. The sample yields roughly 1,500,000 clones, around 98.5% seen once. What was sequenced was naive CD4+ T cells sorted from blood. The receptors stem from a man aged 30 to 39 in good health. The CDR3 runs from the conserved cysteine through the conserved F or W. D genes are given only for firm matches. A row's size may be missing; if present it is once, few, many or a size class.

TRBV19	.	TRBJ1-2	.	TGTGCCAGTAGTATCTCAGCCGGCTCTAACTATGGCTACACCTTC	CASSISAGSNYGYTF
TRBV6-6	once	TRBJ1-2	.	TGTGCCAGCAGTTACTACGGGTCAGAATTCTATGGCTACACCTTC	CASSYYGSEFYGYTF
TRBV30	.	TRBJ1-3	.	TGTGCCTGGAGCAAAGGCACTGGAAACACCATATATTTT	CAWSKGTGNTIYF
TRBV29-1	.	TRBJ2-4	.	TGCAGCGTTGAAGATGGGGGGTATCGGAGCAAAAACATTCAGTACTTC	CSVEDGGYRSKNIQYF
TRBV30	.	TRBJ1-2	TRBD1	TGTGCCTGGTGGACAGGGATTAACTATGGCTACACCTTC	CAWWTGINYGYTF
TRBV28	.	TRBJ2-4	.	TGTGCCAGCAAAGGGAAAGGGACACTAGCCAAAAACATTCAGTACTTC	CASKGKGTLAKNIQYF
TRBV28	.	TRBJ2-7	TRBD1	TGTGCCAGCAGTTTGGACAGGGTGGTGGACGAGCAGTACTTC	CASSLDRVVDEQYF
TRBV5-4	.	TRBJ2-3	TRBD2	TGTGCCAGCAGCACCGGACTAGCGGGAGGGGAAGATACGCAGTATTTT	CASSTGLAGGEDTQYF
TRBV10-1	.	TRBJ2-7	TRBD1	TGCGCCAGCAGTGGTCAACCGGGACAGGGGGCCCCCTACGAGCAGTACTTC	CASSGQPGQGAPYEQYF
TRBV5-6	.	TRBJ2-5	.	TGTGCCAGCAGCTTGGAGTACGGTTCTGCCAAGGAAAAGACCCAGTACTTC	CASSLEYGSAKEKTQYF
TRBV5-6	.	TRBJ2-1	TRBD2	TGTGCCAGCAGCCCCCGACTAGCGGGAGGGAGGTACAATGAGCAGTTCTTC	CASSPRLAGGRYNEQFF
TRBV23-1	.	TRBJ1-2	.	TGCGCCAGCAGTCAATCACAGGTATGGTACACCTTC	CASSQSQVWYTF
TRBV28	.	TRBJ1-1	.	TGTGCCAGCAGTGGATCAGGGTGGGCTTTGAACACTGAAGCTTTCTTT	CASSGSGWALNTEAFF
TRBV29-1	.	TRBJ2-5	.	TGCAGCGCTTCCGCCGGGCACTCACAAGAGACCCAGTACTTC	CSASAGHSQETQYF
TRBV10-3	.	TRBJ2-5	TRBD2	TGTGCCACGAGACTAGCGGGAGCGGTGGAGACCCAGTACTTC	CATRLAGAVETQYF
TRBV28	once	TRBJ2-7	.	TGTGCCAGCAGCCCGCTCTACGAGCAGTACTTC	CASSPLYEQYF
TRBV19	once	TRBJ1-1	.	TGTGCCAGTAGTATTTGGGGGGAAGCTTTCTTT	CASSIWGEAFF
TRBV4-1	.	TRBJ2-7	.	TGCGCCAGCAGCCAAGATTCTAAAGGGCTTCCCCTTGACGAGCAGTACTTC	CASSQDSKGLPLDEQYF
TRBV2	.	TRBJ1-1	.	TGTGCCAGCAGTGAAGGGCCAATTTGGACTGAAGCTTTCTTT	CASSEGPIWTEAFF
TRBV19	.	TRBJ2-2	TRBD1	TGTGCCAGTAGTCTACCTACTACAGGGGGTGCCGGGGAGCTGTTTTTT	CASSLPTTGGAGELFF
TRBV4-3	.	TRBJ2-2	.	TGCGCCAGCAGCCAAGAATCCACAGCCAAAACCGGGGAGCTGTTTTTT	CASSQESTAKTGELFF
TRBV7-9	once	TRBJ2-7	TRBD1	TGTGCCAGCAGCTTAGCGACAGGGTCCTACGAGCAGTACTTC	CASSLATGSYEQYF
TRBV10-3	once	TRBJ2-2	.	TGTGCCATCAGTGAATTTGGGCGGGACACCGGGGAGCTGTTTTTT	CAISEFGRDTGELFF
TRBV4-3	.	TRBJ2-7	.	TGCGCCAGCAGCCAAGAGGGGCGGGAAGGGTACGAGCAGTACTTC	CASSQEGREGYEQYF
TRBV7-9	.	TRBJ2-5	.	TGTGCCAGCAGCCAGAGATCGGGGAGGATAGAGACCCAGTACTTC	CASSQRSGRIETQYF
TRBV19	.	TRBJ2-1	TRBD2	TGTGCCAGTAGCGGGAGGGGCGGTCTCGATGAGCAGTTCTTC	CASSGRGGLDEQFF
TRBV9	.	TRBJ2-7	TRBD1	TGTGCCAGCAGCGCCCGGGACAGGGTGTACGAGCAGTACTTC	CASSARDRVYEQYF
TRBV11-2	.	TRBJ2-2	.	TGTGCCAGCGCTCCAATCGCGAACACCGGGGAGCTGTTTTTT	CASAPIANTGELFF
TRBV7-2	.	TRBJ1-3	.	TGTGCCAGCACCACGGGGCCCTCTGGAAACACCATATATTTT	CASTTGPSGNTIYF
TRBV9	.	TRBJ2-7	TRBD2	TGTGCCAGCAGCGAAGGGGCTAGCGGTTACGAGCAGTACTTC	CASSEGASGYEQYF
TRBV7-8	.	TRBJ1-1	.	TGTGCCAGCAGCCTAAGACAGAACACTGAAGCTTTCTTT	CASSLRQNTEAFF
TRBV6-5	.	TRBJ1-1	.	TGTGCCAGCAGTCAGACAAGAATGAACACTGAAGCTTTCTTT	CASSQTRMNTEAFF
TRBV19	.	TRBJ2-3	TRBD2	TGTGCCAGTAGTTCCCCGACTAGCGGGAGCACAGATACGCAGTATTTT	CASSSPTSGSTDTQYF
TRBV28	.	TRBJ1-2	.	TGTGCCAGCAGCATCGGGGGACTCTATGGCTACACCTTC	CASSIGGLYGYTF
TRBV7-2	.	TRBJ2-1	.	TGTGCCAGCAGCTCCGAGGGGGGGGAGCAGTTCTTC	CASSSEGGEQFF
TRBV5-1	.	TRBJ2-2	TRBD1	TGCGCCAGCAGCTTGAAAACAGGGGGCGGCGGGGAGCTGTTTTTT	CASSLKTGGGGELFF
TRBV4-2	.	TRBJ1-2	.	TGTGCCAGCAGGCAGACAGGCTTAGGCTACACCTTC	CASRQTGLGYTF
TRBV6-1	.	TRBJ1-3	.	TGTGCCAGCAGTGAAATACTACGCTCTGGAAACACCATATATTTT	CASSEILRSGNTIYF
TRBV5-4	.	TRBJ2-1	TRBD2	TGTGCCAGCAGCCCTCGACTAGCGGGAAACAATGAGCAGTTCTTC	CASSPRLAGNNEQFF